This entry is about one TCR beta chain. The antigen remains undetermined. The authors ran a second PCR of roughly 7 to 11 cycles using a sample-barcoded 5' primer and a J-beta primer mix. Each cDNA molecule, via a template-switch adaptor with 12 random nucleotides, was tagged. Via MiXCR, TCRdb re-called the 5' RACE reads, giving one row per CDR3 protein. The sample gives around 520,000 distinct CDR3 sequences, over 25% of which show up once; approximately 3.6% is in the top ten. These data originate in a study of blood T cells in healthy people across ages. Study-level findings and limits: With unsorted PBMCs, a conclusive comparison of naive versus antigen-experienced cells was not possible.

These sequences were also reported in another study, on T cells of mothers and their children. That paper adds: Each donor was one of three healthy Caucasian mothers or one of their six children. Related mother-child pairs shared slightly more overlap than unrelated pairs, but the difference was non-significant.

The sequenced material came from blood. This clonotype was obtained from a boy younger than 10 in good health.

This chain's CDR3 is CASSQETGLSYGYTF. CDR3 DNA: TGTGCCAGCAGCCAAGAGACAGGGTTGAGCTATGGCTACACCTTC. The chain employs TRBV3-1 and TRBJ1-2; TRBD1 agrees at 7 bases. The CDR3 runs 15 residues. Germline V CDR1 and CDR2: LGHDT, YNNKEL (reference sequence). The trim removed 0 bases at V and 4 bases at J, leaving 5 bases unmatched.